The 3 T cell receptor beta chains below all came from one sample that was sequenced in a study of T cell clonality in common variable immunodeficiency (dated by TCRdb to between 2014 and 2017). General study outcomes and caveats: CVID TCRbeta sequences reportedly showed fewer deletions and N-nucleotide insertions and lacked highly modified clones with 13 or more V deletions.

These receptors' targets are unknown. Library preparation employed the immunoSEQ multiplex PCR assay. Drawn from immuneACCESS, this table holds only the in-frame rearrangements with V and J called that TCRdb kept. Clones are partly lost; checked studies trace under half to an unresolved V gene and leave the rest unexplained. For this sample, more than 9,000 clones appear and none is a singleton. Clones ranked in the top ten supply 6% of the sample. Sequencing was carried out using peripheral blood mononuclear cells. These receptors originate from a human donor with common variable immunodeficiency.

On this clone itself: The sequenced fragment ends 3 residues before the CDR3 boundary, so the rest is inferred from the germline J gene. The chain carries TRBV6-2 or TRBV6-3 and TRBJ2-5; 7 nucleotides match TRBD1. This CDR3 is 13 amino acids long. V was clipped by 8 bases and J by 5 bases; unmatched bases: 8. Germline V gene data show CDR1 as MNHEY and CDR2 as SVGEGT. This CDR3 reads CASCPRGRETQYF. The sequenced CDR3 bases are TGTGCCAGCTGCCCGAGGGGGCGGGAGACC.

Remarks on this clone: The read finishes 3 residues shy of the CDR3 end, and the germline J gene is used to complete it. J is TRBJ2-1 and V is TRBV2; TRBD1 agrees at 10 bases. The V gene's germline CDR1 is SNHLY and CDR2 FYNNEI. The V segment lost 4 bases and the J segment 8 bases; nucleotides outside the gene matches: 11. The CDR3 spans 16 residues. The part of the CDR3 DNA that was read is TGTGCCAGCAGTGGTATAATCGGACAGGGGGACGATGAG. This codes for CASSGIIGQGDDE. From start to end, the CDR3 is CASSGIIGQGDDEQFF.

With regard to this clone: The read comes to an end 3 residues before the CDR3 does, leaving the germline J gene to fill in the end. J is TRBJ2-7 and V is TRBV6-1; a weak D match, TRBD1 (6 bases). Germline lookup yields CDR1 MNHNS and CDR2 SASEGT. CDR3 length: 13 amino acids. With 4 bases removed from V and 3 bases from J, the gap between germline ends came to 10 bases. The covered CDR3 bases are TGTGCCAGCAGTGGGGACATTCTCTACGAG. It translates to CASSGDILYE. The complete CDR3 reads CASSGDILYEQYF.